These 16 T cell receptor beta chains came from one sample sequenced in a study of identical twins. TCRdb used MiXCR to reprocess the 5' RACE reads, holding one entry per CDR3 protein. The sample has 500,000 or so distinct CDR3 sequences; roughly 21% are singletons. This sample also belongs to another study, concerning T cells expressing NK-cell markers.

What was sequenced was CD4+ T cells sorted from blood. The receptor set was obtained from a woman between 18 and 29 years old in good health.

This clonotype showed up just a few times. The chain has TRBV5-1 and TRBJ2-7; D gene unclear. From germline, CDR1 is SGHRS and CDR2 YFSETQ. V lost 4 bases, J lost 4 bases, and 12 bases lay in between. The CDR3 runs 13 residues. The CDR3 loop reads CASSPADVYEQYF. CDR3 coding DNA: TGCGCCAGCAGCCCTGCGGACGTTTACGAGCAGTACTTC. Looking up the rest from reference TRBV5-1 and TRBJ2-7 gives the full variable domain: KAGVTQTPRYLIKTRGQQVTLSCSPISGHRSVSWYQQTPGQGLQFLFEYFSETQRNKGNFPGRFSGRQFSNSRSEMNVSTLELGDSALYLCASSPADVYEQYFGPGTRLTVT.

This clonotype showed up just once. The chain recombines TRBV7-9 with TRBJ2-5; D not certain. The germline V gene encodes CDR1 SEHNR and CDR2 FQNEAQ (reference sequence). The germline V and J ends were trimmed by 5 bases and 5 bases, with 12 bases remaining between them. The CDR3 length is 13 residues. The CDR3 region is CASSRAGPETQYF. The DNA for the CDR3 is TGTGCCAGCAGCCGGGCCGGCCCCGAGACCCAGTACTTC.

This clonotype turned up a few times. The chain links TRBV4-3 to TRBJ2-1; TRBD2 matches at 10 bases. With 2 bases clipped from V and 8 bases from J, the junction kept 9 bases outside the gene matches. The CDR3 covers 16 residues. Germline V lookup: CDR1 LGHNA, CDR2 YSLEER. The CDR3 DNA is TGCGCCAGCAGCCAACGTCGGACTAGCGGCGGATATGAGCAGTTCTTC. It translates to CASSQRRTSGGYEQFF.

This clonotype was detected only once. The J gene is TRBJ2-5, the V gene TRBV7-9; weak D call: TRBD2 (6 bases). Germline V gives CDR1 SEHNR, CDR2 FQNEAQ (reference sequence). The CDR3 runs to 13 residues. Trimming removed 5 bases at V and 6 bases at J, with 13 bases between. CDR3 sequence: CASSPVGRQTQYF. As DNA, the CDR3 is TGTGCCAGCAGCCCTGTGGGGAGGCAGACCCAGTACTTC.

The V gene is TRBV7-9, the J gene TRBJ2-2, with 7 bases aligning to TRBD2. Germline V gene sequence: CDR1 SEHNR, CDR2 FQNEAQ (reference sequence). CDR3 length: 16 amino acids. Unmatched junction bases numbered 12, after V lost 5 bases and J lost 6 bases. CDR3 sequence (DNA): TGTGCCAGCAGCCGCGGGGCGGGAGTCGTCCCCGGGGAGCTGTTTTTT. Its translation: CASSRGAGVVPGELFF.

The genes are TRBV7-6 and TRBJ2-3; D gene unclear. Trimming shortened V by 4 bases and J by 5 bases, and 10 bases separated the two germline ends. This CDR3 comprises 13 residues. Germline assignment: CDR1 SGHVS and CDR2 FNYEAQ. The CDR3 sequence is CASSSPSQDTQYF. DNA of the CDR3: TGTGCCAGCAGCTCACCTTCCCAAGATACGCAGTATTTT.

There are a few counts of this clonotype. The chain combines TRBV7-9 with TRBJ2-7; 7 bases align to TRBD2. The CDR3 contains 15 residues. After removal of 2 bases from V and 2 bases from J, the junction contained 6 bases not matched to a gene. The germline gives CDR1 SEHNR, CDR2 FQNEAQ (reference sequence). DNA of the CDR3: TGTGCCAGCAGCTTAACGCTAGCGGATCCCTACGAGCAGTACTTC. This encodes CASSLTLADPYEQYF.

This clonotype was observed a few times. This chain links TRBV20-1 with TRBJ1-1, with a weak D call TRBD1 (6 bases). The length of the CDR3 is 14 residues. The V gene lost 0 bases and the J gene lost 0 bases, with 8 bases spanning the gap. CDR1 is DFQATT and CDR2 is SNEGSKA in the germline V gene (reference sequence). In DNA, the CDR3 is TGCAGTGCTAGAGATAGGACAGTGAACACTGAAGCTTTCTTT. The encoded protein is CSARDRTVNTEAFF.

CDR3 amino acids: CASSLNPPGLSGELFF. CDR3 nucleotide sequence: TGCGCCAGCAGCTTGAATCCGCCAGGGCTCAGCGGGGAGCTGTTTTTT. The chain employs TRBV5-1 and TRBJ2-2; D perhaps matches TRBD1 (5 bases). The V gene's germline CDR1 is SGHRS and CDR2 YFSETQ. The V end lost 1 base, the J end lost 7 bases, and 17 bases lay between the germline ends. This CDR3 comprises 16 residues.

This CDR3 is CAIRQGMNTEAFF. CDR3 sequence (DNA): TGTGCCATCCGACAGGGCATGAACACTGAAGCTTTCTTT. The chain has TRBV6-1 and TRBJ1-1; 7 bases are shared with TRBD1. Per germline, CDR1 MNHNS and CDR2 SASEGT. With V trimmed by 10 bases and J by 0 bases, 5 bases remained unmatched. The CDR3 covers 13 residues.

The chain uses TRBV24-1 and TRBJ2-2; tentatively, D is TRBD1 or TRBD2 (5 bases each). Germline V gene lookup returns CDR1 KGHDR and CDR2 SFDVKD. V lost 4 bases and J 0 bases, leaving 8 bases between the germline ends. The CDR3 is 15 amino acids. The CDR3 bases are TGTGCCACCAGTGAGGGACGGCCGAACACCGGGGAGCTGTTTTTT. Amino acids: CATSEGRPNTGELFF.

This clonotype was detected only a few times. This chain links TRBV5-6 with TRBJ2-1; tentatively, D is TRBD2 (6 bases). Germline CDR1 is SGHDT and CDR2 is YYEEEE. Trimming took 2 bases from V and 6 from J, leaving 9 bases between them. The length of the CDR3 is 13 residues. CDR3: CASSFGSGNEQFF. CDR3 DNA sequence: TGTGCCAGCAGCTTTGGTAGCGGCAATGAGCAGTTCTTC.

This clonotype was picked up a small number of times. This chain links TRBV3-1 with TRBJ2-1; possibly TRBD1 or TRBD2 for D (5 bases each). Germline CDR1 reads LGHDT; CDR2 reads YNNKEL (reference sequence). V lost 4 bases and J lost 2, with 12 bases in between. The CDR3 runs 15 residues. The CDR3 is CASSPRDGTYNEQFF. The DNA of the CDR3 is TGTGCCAGCAGCCCCCGGGACGGGACCTACAATGAGCAGTTCTTC.

A few counts support this clonotype. This chain links TRBV27 with TRBJ1-2; D not resolved. V dropped 6 bases and J dropped 2 bases, with 16 bases sitting between them. CDR3 length: 15 amino acids. Germline CDR1 MNHEY, CDR2 SMNVEV (reference sequence). The CDR3 protein is CASSEQDGRNYGYTF. DNA for the CDR3: TGTGCCAGCAGCGAGCAGGACGGACGAAACTATGGCTACACCTTC.

This clonotype was recorded many times. The V call is TRBV20-1, the J call TRBJ2-3, with TRBD2 as a possible D gene (5 bases). This CDR3 is 15 amino acids long. The germline V gene has CDR1 DFQATT and CDR2 SNEGSKA (reference sequence). V was pared by 1 base and J by 1 base, with 12 bases between. The CDR3 DNA follows: TGCAGTGCTAGAGTGGTAGCGTCGGGCACAGATACGCAGTATTTT. Amino acid sequence: CSARVVASGTDTQYF.

The table lists this clonotype with many counts. V and J are TRBV5-4 and TRBJ2-1, with 15 bases that match TRBD2. V lost 3 bases, J lost 3 bases, and 4 bases stayed unmatched. The CDR3 length is 17 residues. The germline V gene has CDR1 SGHNT and CDR2 YYREEE (reference sequence). This CDR3 is CASSYWTSGRVYNEQFF. The CDR3 DNA reads as TGTGCCAGCAGCTATTGGACTAGCGGGAGGGTCTACAATGAGCAGTTCTTC.